A selection of T cell receptor beta chains follows, all from one sample in a study of T cells after yellow fever vaccination. TCRdb processed the 5' RACE reads anew with MiXCR; each CDR3 protein has one entry. The sample has hundreds of thousands of distinct CDR3 sequences, about 14% seen once. The sequences come from PBMCs, collected on the day of the yellow fever booster vaccination. These receptors were obtained from a man aged 25-45 years who received the YFV17D yellow fever vaccine. Each CDR3 is given with its conserved first and last residue. D genes are given only for firm matches. Size is omitted from some rows. Given values are once, few, many or a class for expanded clones.

d_call: TRBD2
v_call: TRBV19
j_call: TRBJ2-1
clone_size: .
cdr3_nt: TGTGCCAGTAGTCCGACTATAACGGGAGGTCACAATGAGCAGTTCTTC
cdr3_aa: CASSPTITGGHNEQFF

d_call: .
v_call: TRBV5-6
j_call: TRBJ2-7
clone_size: few
cdr3_nt: TGTGCCAGCAGCTTGGCCTCCATTTGGGAGCAGTACTTC
cdr3_aa: CASSLASIWEQYF

d_call: TRBD2
v_call: TRBV4-2
j_call: TRBJ2-5
clone_size: few
cdr3_nt: TGTGCCAGCAGCCAAGCTAGCGGGAGGGTAGAGACCCAGTACTTC
cdr3_aa: CASSQASGRVETQYF

d_call: TRBD2
v_call: TRBV29-1
j_call: TRBJ2-3
clone_size: few
cdr3_nt: TGCAGCGTTGGCACGGGAGGGCCGGATACGCAGTATTTT
cdr3_aa: CSVGTGGPDTQYF

d_call: .
v_call: TRBV7-8
j_call: TRBJ1-1
clone_size: .
cdr3_nt: TGTGCCAGCAGCTTAGGCTCACTCGGGTTGAACACTGAAGCTTTCTTT
cdr3_aa: CASSLGSLGLNTEAFF

d_call: .
v_call: TRBV6-5
j_call: TRBJ2-3
clone_size: .
cdr3_nt: TGTGCCAGCAGTTACTCGAGTGTGATGGGAACTACAGATACGCAGTATTTT
cdr3_aa: CASSYSSVMGTTDTQYF

d_call: TRBD2
v_call: TRBV7-3
j_call: TRBJ2-1
clone_size: .
cdr3_nt: TGTGCCAGCAGCTTAACGATGAGGACTAGCACCAATGAGCAGTTCTTC
cdr3_aa: CASSLTMRTSTNEQFF

d_call: TRBD1
v_call: TRBV27
j_call: TRBJ2-7
clone_size: few
cdr3_nt: TGTGCCAGCAGTTTGGGACAACCGGGACAGACGACCTACGAGCAGTACTTC
cdr3_aa: CASSLGQPGQTTYEQYF

d_call: .
v_call: TRBV5-5
j_call: TRBJ2-5
clone_size: many
cdr3_nt: TGTGCCAGCAGCCGGGCGGGACCACAAGAGACCCAGTACTTC
cdr3_aa: CASSRAGPQETQYF

d_call: .
v_call: TRBV4-2
j_call: TRBJ1-4
clone_size: .
cdr3_nt: TGTGCCAGCAGCCAAGAGGAAACAGGCGGCTCGTTCGAAAAACTGTTTTTT
cdr3_aa: CASSQEETGGSFEKLFF

d_call: .
v_call: TRBV4-3
j_call: TRBJ2-5
clone_size: .
cdr3_nt: TGCGCCAGCAGCCAAGGACAGGGAGGACGCGAGACCCAGTACTTC
cdr3_aa: CASSQGQGGRETQYF

d_call: .
v_call: TRBV7-9
j_call: TRBJ2-5
clone_size: .
cdr3_nt: TGTGCCAGCAGCTCCGAGGGTGGCAGACAAGAGACCCAGTACTTC
cdr3_aa: CASSSEGGRQETQYF

d_call: .
v_call: TRBV12-3/TRBV12-4
j_call: TRBJ1-1
clone_size: few
cdr3_nt: TGTGCCAGCAGCCCTTCGGACAGAGCCGTTGAAGCTTTCTTT
cdr3_aa: CASSPSDRAVEAFF

d_call: TRBD2
v_call: TRBV12-3/TRBV12-4
j_call: TRBJ2-1
clone_size: few
cdr3_nt: TGTGCCAGCAGTTTATACCGACTAGCGGGAGACAATGAGCAGTTCTTC
cdr3_aa: CASSLYRLAGDNEQFF

d_call: .
v_call: TRBV28
j_call: TRBJ2-5
clone_size: few
cdr3_nt: TGTGCCAGCAGTTTATCCCGAGCGCCACAAGAGACCCAGTACTTC
cdr3_aa: CASSLSRAPQETQYF

d_call: TRBD2
v_call: TRBV6-2/TRBV6-3
j_call: TRBJ2-1
clone_size: .
cdr3_nt: TGTGCCAGCAGCTATGGGGGGACTAGCGACAATGAGCAGTTCTTC
cdr3_aa: CASSYGGTSDNEQFF

d_call: TRBD2
v_call: TRBV7-9
j_call: TRBJ2-5
clone_size: few
cdr3_nt: TGTGCCAGCAGCTCCCGCGGGGGGGGCCAAGAGACCCAGTACTTC
cdr3_aa: CASSSRGGGQETQYF

d_call: .
v_call: TRBV20-1
j_call: TRBJ1-6
clone_size: .
cdr3_nt: TGCAGTGCTACAGGGGACGGTAATTCACCCCTCCACTTT
cdr3_aa: CSATGDGNSPLHF

d_call: .
v_call: TRBV4-3
j_call: TRBJ2-7
clone_size: .
cdr3_nt: TGCGCCAGCAGCCAGTTCCCAGGGGGGAGCTCCTACGAGCAGTACTTC
cdr3_aa: CASSQFPGGSSYEQYF

d_call: TRBD2
v_call: TRBV6-2/TRBV6-3
j_call: TRBJ2-1
clone_size: few
cdr3_nt: TGTGCCAGCAGACTTCGACTAGCGGGAAAAAACAATGAGCAGTTCTTC
cdr3_aa: CASRLRLAGKNNEQFF

d_call: TRBD1
v_call: TRBV5-1
j_call: TRBJ2-6
clone_size: .
cdr3_nt: TGCGCCAGCAGGGGACAGCTAAGCTCTGGGGCCAACGTCCTGACTTTC
cdr3_aa: CASRGQLSSGANVLTF

d_call: .
v_call: TRBV6-1
j_call: TRBJ2-7
clone_size: .
cdr3_nt: TGTGCCAGCACCCTGGCTCAGGGTCTGGAGCAGTACTTC
cdr3_aa: CASTLAQGLEQYF

d_call: TRBD2
v_call: TRBV6-4
j_call: TRBJ2-1
clone_size: few
cdr3_nt: TGTGCCAGCAGTGACCTGACTAGCGGTGAGCAGTTCTTC
cdr3_aa: CASSDLTSGEQFF

d_call: .
v_call: TRBV10-2
j_call: TRBJ2-7
clone_size: .
cdr3_nt: TGCGCCAGCAGAAAAGGTACAGCATCCTACGAGCAGTACTTC
cdr3_aa: CASRKGTASYEQYF

d_call: .
v_call: TRBV7-8
j_call: TRBJ1-6
clone_size: few
cdr3_nt: TGTGCCAGCAGCCCCGGGGCAGGGGTTTCACCCCTCCACTTT
cdr3_aa: CASSPGAGVSPLHF

d_call: TRBD2
v_call: TRBV2
j_call: TRBJ2-5
clone_size: .
cdr3_nt: TGTGCCAGCGCGAGACAGACTAGCGGAAACCAAGAGACCCAGTACTTC
cdr3_aa: CASARQTSGNQETQYF

d_call: TRBD2
v_call: TRBV6-2/TRBV6-3
j_call: TRBJ2-2
clone_size: .
cdr3_nt: TGTGCCAGCAGTTACTCGAACGGGAGGGCCGACACCGGGGAGCTGTTTTTT
cdr3_aa: CASSYSNGRADTGELFF

d_call: TRBD2
v_call: TRBV6-5
j_call: TRBJ2-1
clone_size: few
cdr3_nt: TGTGCCAGCAGTTCCCCGCGAGGCGGGAGTGATTACAATGAGCAGTTCTTC
cdr3_aa: CASSSPRGGSDYNEQFF

d_call: .
v_call: TRBV7-2
j_call: TRBJ1-5
clone_size: .
cdr3_nt: TGTGCCAGCAGCGTCCGCTTCTTAGGGCAGCCCCAGCATTTT
cdr3_aa: CASSVRFLGQPQHF

d_call: TRBD1
v_call: TRBV10-3
j_call: TRBJ1-4
clone_size: few
cdr3_nt: TGTGCCATCAGCGCCGCTATGGGACAGGATGACGAAAAACTGTTTTTT
cdr3_aa: CAISAAMGQDDEKLFF

d_call: TRBD2
v_call: TRBV7-2
j_call: TRBJ2-3
clone_size: .
cdr3_nt: TGTGCCAGCAGGACTAGCGCAGATACGCAGTATTTT
cdr3_aa: CASRTSADTQYF

d_call: TRBD2
v_call: TRBV19
j_call: TRBJ2-1
clone_size: few
cdr3_nt: TGTGCCAGTAGTATTTTTAGCGGGAAACAAAATGAGCAGTTCTTC
cdr3_aa: CASSIFSGKQNEQFF